This TCR delta chain was sequenced in a study of gamma-delta T cells after stem cell transplantation. This CDR3 is built from 23 residues. CDR1 GEAIGNYY and CDR2 EKD come from the germline V gene. The V segment lost 3 bases and the J segment 2 bases; nucleotides outside the gene matches: 32. TCRdb reran clone calling via CATT on the RT-PCR reads. The table records around 3,000 delta-chain clones, about 1.5% of them present only once. This clone occurred a few times. A much larger clone lies a single base off, so this may be a read error. This CDR3 is also generated by other DNA sequences in the sample.

Sequencing used gamma-delta T cells. The sequence came from a human donor. It is not recorded whose cells these are; they may come from a transplant donor. The chain uses TRDV2 and TRDJ1; 7 positions match TRDD3. The CDR3 sequence is CACDPIPTTNWGSGRVYTDKLIF. CDR3 sequence (DNA): TGTGCCTGTGACCCGATTCCAACTACAAACTGGGGATCGGGGCGAGTGTATACCGATAAACTCATCTTT.